This T cell receptor beta chain was documented in a study of blood T cell repertoires in COVID-19. About the study: Italy, Spain and the United States were the sources of the convalescent and acute COVID-19 samples. Sources were T cells, B-cell-depleted T cells, or PBMCs; the material itself was cDNA or gDNA.

Per the germline V gene, CDR1 is MGHRA and CDR2 is YSYEKL. CDR3 length equals 15 residues. V lost 4 bases, J lost 4 bases, and 8 bases stayed unmatched. Using immunoSEQ multiplex PCR, the repertoire was profiled, and TCRdb retains in-frame clones only, with some absent. Here the sample spans approximately 45,000 clones, 88% being singletons. Source material: peripheral blood. The V and J genes are TRBV4-1 and TRBJ2-7; TRBD2 matches at 9 bases. The receptor comes from a human donor in a cohort sampled during active COVID-19. This CDR3 is CASSPSGGGAYEQYF. CDR3 nucleotide sequence: TGCGCCAGCAGCCCGAGCGGCGGGGGGGCGTACGAGCAGTACTTC.